A selection of T cell receptor beta chains follows, all from one sample in a study of T cell repertoires in cytomegalovirus infection. These TCRs are of unknown antigen specificity. TCRdb re-called the reads with MiXCR, one entry per CDR3 protein. The sample yields roughly 920,000 distinct CDR3 sequences, 31% seen once. Sequenced here: cultured CD8+ T cells from PBMCs, sampled from culture after CMV antigen stimulation. The receptors shown here come from a human donor in good health (CMV status not recorded). Some clones in this sample may be carry-over from other donors' samples. The CDR3 runs from the conserved cysteine through the conserved F or W. D genes are given only for firm matches. The listing skips clone size in some rows; elsewhere it reads once, few, many or a size class.

abundance: many; d_gene: TRBD1; v_gene: TRBV7-9; j_gene: TRBJ2-1; CDR3nt: TGTGCCAGCAGCGATCTAGTTGCCGGGACAGGGGAACCCTCCTCCTACAATGAGCAGTTCTTC; CDR3aa: CASSDLVAGTGEPSSYNEQFF
abundance: many; d_gene: -; v_gene: TRBV7-9; j_gene: TRBJ2-2; CDR3nt: TGTGCCAGCAGCCCGTTCGTATCGGTCGGGGAGCTGTTTTTT; CDR3aa: CASSPFVSVGELFF
abundance: -; d_gene: -; v_gene: TRBV9; j_gene: TRBJ2-3; CDR3nt: TGTGCCAGCAGCGTAGAAGGCGGTGCTAGCACAGATACGCAGTATTTT; CDR3aa: CASSVEGGASTDTQYF
abundance: -; d_gene: -; v_gene: TRBV6-6; j_gene: TRBJ2-1; CDR3nt: TGTGCCAGCAGTTATGATCGGGACAATGAGCAGTTCTTC; CDR3aa: CASSYDRDNEQFF
abundance: few; d_gene: -; v_gene: TRBV15; j_gene: TRBJ2-1; CDR3nt: TGTGCCACCTCACCGAGTAAGCGGAAGGACTACAATGAGCAGTTCTTC; CDR3aa: CATSPSKRKDYNEQFF
abundance: many; d_gene: -; v_gene: TRBV7-6; j_gene: TRBJ2-1; CDR3nt: TGTGCCAGCAGCTCTAGGGGACGGGGAAATGAGCAGTTCTTC; CDR3aa: CASSSRGRGNEQFF
abundance: once; d_gene: -; v_gene: TRBV12-3/TRBV12-4; j_gene: TRBJ2-1; CDR3nt: TGTGCCAGCAGTTACGACATGGGGAATGAGCAGTTCTTC; CDR3aa: CASSYDMGNEQFF
abundance: -; d_gene: TRBD2; v_gene: TRBV12-3/TRBV12-4; j_gene: TRBJ2-3; CDR3nt: TGTGCCAGCAGTTTAGCGAGGGACTATCCGTTGAAGGCAGATACGCAGTATTTT; CDR3aa: CASSLARDYPLKADTQYF
abundance: few; d_gene: TRBD1; v_gene: TRBV19; j_gene: TRBJ2-3; CDR3nt: TGTGCCAGTAGTACCCGACAGGGGGTCACAGATACGCAGTATTTT; CDR3aa: CASSTRQGVTDTQYF
abundance: few; d_gene: TRBD1; v_gene: TRBV15; j_gene: TRBJ1-3; CDR3nt: TGTGCCACCAGCGAGGACAGGGGGCTAGGAAACACCATATATTTT; CDR3aa: CATSEDRGLGNTIYF
abundance: -; d_gene: TRBD1; v_gene: TRBV7-3; j_gene: TRBJ1-6; CDR3nt: TGTGCCAGCAGCCCGACAGGGGGACTCAATTCACCCCTCCACTTT; CDR3aa: CASSPTGGLNSPLHF
abundance: few; d_gene: -; v_gene: TRBV5-6; j_gene: TRBJ2-6; CDR3nt: TGTGCCAGCAGCTCATGGAGCTCTGGGGCCAACGTCCTGACTTTC; CDR3aa: CASSSWSSGANVLTF
abundance: -; d_gene: TRBD1; v_gene: TRBV12-5; j_gene: TRBJ1-2; CDR3nt: TGTGCTAGTGGCCCGGGACAGGGGAATGGCTACACATTC; CDR3aa: CASGPGQGNGYTF
abundance: -; d_gene: -; v_gene: TRBV19; j_gene: TRBJ2-7; CDR3nt: TGTGCCAGTAGTATGTTCGGAAGGGCCGGCGAGCAGTACTTC; CDR3aa: CASSMFGRAGEQYF
abundance: many; d_gene: -; v_gene: TRBV6-5; j_gene: TRBJ1-2; CDR3nt: TGTGCCAGCACCTTCTTGACAGACCTACGCTCTAACTATGGCTACACCTTC; CDR3aa: CASTFLTDLRSNYGYTF
abundance: once; d_gene: TRBD1; v_gene: TRBV29-1; j_gene: TRBJ1-1; CDR3nt: TGCAGCGCGGCCGGGACAGGGTTGAACACTGAAGCTTTCTTT; CDR3aa: CSAAGTGLNTEAFF
abundance: few; d_gene: -; v_gene: TRBV10-3; j_gene: TRBJ1-1; CDR3nt: TGTGCCATCAGTGACGGGAACACTGAAGCTTTCTTT; CDR3aa: CAISDGNTEAFF
abundance: -; d_gene: -; v_gene: TRBV27; j_gene: TRBJ2-7; CDR3nt: TGTGCCAGCAGCGATGGGGGGTCAACCTACGAGCAGTACTTC; CDR3aa: CASSDGGSTYEQYF
abundance: few; d_gene: -; v_gene: TRBV19; j_gene: TRBJ1-1; CDR3nt: TGTGCCAGTACATCCAGGGGCATGAACACTGAAGCTTTCTTT; CDR3aa: CASTSRGMNTEAFF
abundance: -; d_gene: -; v_gene: TRBV10-3; j_gene: TRBJ1-5; CDR3nt: TGTGCCATCAGGGGGACACCTGATCAGCCCCAGCATTTT; CDR3aa: CAIRGTPDQPQHF
abundance: -; d_gene: -; v_gene: TRBV11-3; j_gene: TRBJ2-1; CDR3nt: TGTGCCAGCAGCCCCGCCCGGGGCTGGAACAATGAGCAGTTCTTC; CDR3aa: CASSPARGWNNEQFF
abundance: -; d_gene: -; v_gene: TRBV12-3/TRBV12-4; j_gene: TRBJ2-7; CDR3nt: TGTGCCAGCAGTTTTACGGTGAACGAGCAGTACTTC; CDR3aa: CASSFTVNEQYF
abundance: -; d_gene: TRBD2; v_gene: TRBV9; j_gene: TRBJ2-2; CDR3nt: TGTGCCAGCAGCGCCGCCGGGGGGACCACCGGGGAGCTGTTTTTT; CDR3aa: CASSAAGGTTGELFF
abundance: few; d_gene: -; v_gene: TRBV9; j_gene: TRBJ2-1; CDR3nt: TGTGCCAGCAGCGTAGCAGGGCCGAGGGACAATGAGCAGTTCTTC; CDR3aa: CASSVAGPRDNEQFF
abundance: -; d_gene: -; v_gene: TRBV2; j_gene: TRBJ2-5; CDR3nt: TGTGCCAGCATCGGCCCTGGGGACACAACCAGGAAGACCCAGTACTTC; CDR3aa: CASIGPGDTTRKTQYF
abundance: -; d_gene: TRBD1; v_gene: TRBV7-9; j_gene: TRBJ2-1; CDR3nt: TGTGCCAGCAGCCCTCCGACAGGGAGAGACAATGAGCAGTTCTTC; CDR3aa: CASSPPTGRDNEQFF
abundance: once; d_gene: TRBD1; v_gene: TRBV5-4; j_gene: TRBJ1-1; CDR3nt: TGTGCCAGCACTTCCGGACAGGCGAACACTGAAGCTTTCTTT; CDR3aa: CASTSGQANTEAFF
abundance: -; d_gene: -; v_gene: TRBV9; j_gene: TRBJ1-1; CDR3nt: TGTGCCAGCAGCGGGAGACAATTGAACACTGAAGCTTTCTTT; CDR3aa: CASSGRQLNTEAFF
abundance: -; d_gene: -; v_gene: TRBV7-9; j_gene: TRBJ2-1; CDR3nt: TGTGCCAGCAGGGGAGGCACAACCGGGACAGCCGCATACAATGAGCAGTTCTTC; CDR3aa: CASRGGTTGTAAYNEQFF
abundance: -; d_gene: -; v_gene: TRBV7-8; j_gene: TRBJ2-5; CDR3nt: TGTACCAGCAGCTTAATAACGACAGCACAAGAGACCCAGTACTTC; CDR3aa: CTSSLITTAQETQYF
abundance: -; d_gene: TRBD1; v_gene: TRBV5-5; j_gene: TRBJ1-2; CDR3nt: TGTGCCAGCAGCTTGGTTGACAGGGACCATGGCTACACCTTC; CDR3aa: CASSLVDRDHGYTF
abundance: -; d_gene: TRBD1; v_gene: TRBV7-4; j_gene: TRBJ2-1; CDR3nt: TGTGCCAGCAGCGGGACAGCCACTAGACTCAACAATGAGCAGTTCTTC; CDR3aa: CASSGTATRLNNEQFF
abundance: few; d_gene: -; v_gene: TRBV27; j_gene: TRBJ2-7; CDR3nt: TGTGCCAGCAGTTTATCGGTTGGTAGCCGCGAGCAGTACTTC; CDR3aa: CASSLSVGSREQYF
abundance: -; d_gene: -; v_gene: TRBV6-5; j_gene: TRBJ1-1; CDR3nt: TGTGCCAGCAGTTACGCCGGGACCCTGGGCACTGAAGCTTTCTTT; CDR3aa: CASSYAGTLGTEAFF
abundance: many; d_gene: -; v_gene: TRBV7-8; j_gene: TRBJ1-6; CDR3nt: TGTGCCAGCAGACCCACACCCCGGACAGAAAATAATTCACCCCTCCACTTT; CDR3aa: CASRPTPRTENNSPLHF
abundance: -; d_gene: TRBD1; v_gene: TRBV6-5; j_gene: TRBJ1-5; CDR3nt: TGTGCCAGCAGTTACTCATCGGCCTCAGGACAGGACCAGCCCCAGCATTTT; CDR3aa: CASSYSSASGQDQPQHF
abundance: once; d_gene: -; v_gene: TRBV9; j_gene: TRBJ2-1; CDR3nt: TGTGCCAGCAGCGTAGTCGATAAACCCTACAATGAGCAGTTCTTC; CDR3aa: CASSVVDKPYNEQFF
abundance: many; d_gene: -; v_gene: TRBV7-6; j_gene: TRBJ2-5; CDR3nt: TGTGCCAGCAGCTTAGTCCCCCTAGCCGAAGAGACCCAGTACTTC; CDR3aa: CASSLVPLAEETQYF
abundance: -; d_gene: TRBD1; v_gene: TRBV20-1; j_gene: TRBJ2-7; CDR3nt: TGCAGTGCTAGGGAACGACAGGGAAGGACGGGCGAGCAGTACTTC; CDR3aa: CSARERQGRTGEQYF
abundance: -; d_gene: TRBD1; v_gene: TRBV6-2/TRBV6-3; j_gene: TRBJ2-4; CDR3nt: TGTGCCAGCAGTCTTCTACAGGGGGACCTAGCCAAAAACATTCAGTACTTC; CDR3aa: CASSLLQGDLAKNIQYF
abundance: many; d_gene: -; v_gene: TRBV7-8; j_gene: TRBJ2-1; CDR3nt: TGTGCCAGCAGCTTAGAAGGAACAATTGAGCAGTTCTTC; CDR3aa: CASSLEGTIEQFF
abundance: -; d_gene: TRBD2; v_gene: TRBV20-1; j_gene: TRBJ2-3; CDR3nt: TGCAGTGCTGCTAGCGGCCCGCGTTCCCGCGGAGATACGCAGTATTTT; CDR3aa: CSAASGPRSRGDTQYF
abundance: -; d_gene: -; v_gene: TRBV4-2; j_gene: TRBJ2-2; CDR3nt: TGTGCCAGCAGCCAAGTGGCGGAGTATCGCGGGCCGAACACCGGGGAGCTGTTTTTT; CDR3aa: CASSQVAEYRGPNTGELFF
abundance: -; d_gene: -; v_gene: TRBV10-1; j_gene: TRBJ2-1; CDR3nt: TGCGCCAGCAGTGATTTTCAGGTTTCCTTCAATGAGCAGTTCTTC; CDR3aa: CASSDFQVSFNEQFF
abundance: -; d_gene: -; v_gene: TRBV10-1; j_gene: TRBJ2-3; CDR3nt: TGCGCCAGCAGTTTTTTGGGGACGGCGTCCACAGATACGCAGTATTTT; CDR3aa: CASSFLGTASTDTQYF
abundance: -; d_gene: -; v_gene: TRBV19; j_gene: TRBJ2-3; CDR3nt: TGTGCCAGTAGTCGGGGCATAGATGGCACAGATACGCAGTATTTT; CDR3aa: CASSRGIDGTDTQYF
abundance: few; d_gene: TRBD2; v_gene: TRBV4-1; j_gene: TRBJ2-1; CDR3nt: TGCGCCAGCAGCCAAGATGGGGTCTTAGCGGGGGGAATCTACAATGAGCAGTTCTTC; CDR3aa: CASSQDGVLAGGIYNEQFF
abundance: few; d_gene: -; v_gene: TRBV7-9; j_gene: TRBJ2-3; CDR3nt: TGTGCCAGCAGCCCCGTCTTGGCGGATACGCAGTATTTT; CDR3aa: CASSPVLADTQYF
abundance: -; d_gene: TRBD1; v_gene: TRBV15; j_gene: TRBJ1-2; CDR3nt: TGTGCCACCAGCAGTCCTTCGGACAGGGGGGTCTATGGCTACACCTTC; CDR3aa: CATSSPSDRGVYGYTF
abundance: -; d_gene: -; v_gene: TRBV27; j_gene: TRBJ2-1; CDR3nt: TGTGCCAGCAGTCTTGGGACCCACGGGAATGAGCAGTTCTTC; CDR3aa: CASSLGTHGNEQFF
abundance: once; d_gene: -; v_gene: TRBV12-3/TRBV12-4; j_gene: TRBJ1-4; CDR3nt: TGTGCCAGCAGTTTTCACCCAGGGGATGAAAAACTGTTTTTT; CDR3aa: CASSFHPGDEKLFF